These 23 T cell receptor beta chains originate from one sample sequenced in a study of graft-versus-host responses after intestinal transplantation. The method was immunoSEQ multiplex PCR; TCRdb's version includes in-frame clones alone and lacks a portion of them. The sample records approximately 97,000 clones, roughly 90% being singletons. These receptors' targets are unknown. The material was unstimulated CD8+ T cells sorted from spleen or lymph node cells, obtained before transplant. The receptor source for this set is a human donor who was the organ donor for an intestinal transplant.

The chain uses TRBV29-1 and TRBJ2-5; D is perhaps TRBD2 (7 bases). V was pared by 6 bases and J by 4 bases, with 27 bases between. Germline V CDR1 and CDR2: SQVTM, ANQGSEA. The length of the CDR3 is 17 residues. The CDR3 region has the DNA TGCAGCGTGGGGGGGCTTGCGTGGACAGTCCGCGGAGAGACCCAGTACTTC. It is translated as CSVGGLAWTVRGETQYF.

This clone came up a few times. Here the CDR3 DNA reads TGCAGCGTTTTACAGGGACGTGGACAGCCCCAGCATTTT. This sequence encodes CSVLQGRGQPQHF. V is TRBV29-1 and J is TRBJ1-5; a weak D match, TRBD1 (6 bases). The V and J ends lost 5 bases and 7 bases respectively, with 15 bases between them. Germline lookup yields CDR1 SQVTM and CDR2 ANQGSEA. The CDR3 has 13 residues. The whole variable domain, filled in from reference TRBV29-1 and TRBJ1-5, reads SAVISQKPSRDICQRGTSLTIQCQVDSQVTMMFWYRQQPGQSLTLIATANQGSEATYESGFVIDKFPISRPNLTFSTLTVSNMSPEDSSIYLCSVLQGRGQPQHFGDGTRLSIL.

The chain recombines TRBV7-8 with TRBJ2-7; TRBD2 is a possible D gene (7 bases). The CDR3 length is 15 residues. Looked up from germline, CDR1 is SGHVS and CDR2 is FQNEAQ. The ends were cut back, 5 bases at V and 2 bases at J, with 16 bases in the middle. This CDR3 is CASSGGGGITYEQYF. DNA of the CDR3: TGTGCCAGCAGCGGGGGGGGCGGGATCACCTACGAGCAGTACTTC.

The chain joins TRBV7-9 to TRBJ2-1; D gene unclear. CDR1 is SEHNR, CDR2 FQNEAQ, per germline (reference sequence). Deletions cut 5 bases from V and 10 bases from J, with 15 bases between. The CDR3 extends over 13 amino acids. CDR3: CASSQPLGSEQFF. The CDR3, as DNA: TGTGCCAGCAGCCAGCCCCTAGGTTCGGAGCAGTTCTTC.

This clone has a single count. The chain is built from TRBV6-7 and TRBJ2-7, with D perhaps TRBD1 (5 bases). TRBV6-7 is sorted into the ORF group, with uncertain function. V lost 4 bases and J lost 4, with 23 bases in between. CDR3 length: 17 amino acids. The CDR3 region has the DNA TGTGCCAGCAGTTTGTATCTTCTTGGCAGGGCGGAATACGAGCAGTACTTC. Translating it yields CASSLYLLGRAEYEQYF.

This chain links TRBV7-2 with TRBJ2-3, with 9 bases lining up with TRBD2. This CDR3 is 15 amino acids long. Germline V lookup: CDR1 SGHTA, CDR2 FQGNSA. With V trimmed by 4 bases and J by 2 bases, 4 bases remained unmatched. CDR3 sequence reads: CASSWGLADTDTQYF. The CDR3 DNA sequence: TGTGCCAGCAGCTGGGGACTAGCTGACACAGATACGCAGTATTTT.

The chain is built from TRBV4-2 and TRBJ2-5, with TRBD2 identical over 9 bases. This CDR3 is built from 15 residues. CDR1 and CDR2 from the germline V gene are LGHNA and YNFKEQ. The J segment lost 1 base and the V segment lost 0 bases, leaving 0 bases of the junction unmatched. CDR3 in DNA: TGTGCCAGCAGCCAAGAGCGGGGGGGCCAAGAGACCCAGTACTTC. Amino acid sequence: CASSQERGGQETQYF.

The chain couples TRBV5-6 to TRBJ1-1; TRBD1 aligns across 7 bases. The trim removed 1 base at V and 0 bases at J, leaving 15 bases unmatched. This CDR3 comprises 19 residues. Germline CDR1 is SGHDT and CDR2 is YYEEEE. The CDR3 bases are TGTGCCAGCAGCTTGAGCAGTACCGGGACAGTCTTCATGAACACTGAAGCTTTCTTT. As protein: CASSLSSTGTVFMNTEAFF.

The V and J genes are TRBV9 and TRBJ2-5; D perhaps matches TRBD1 (6 bases). The CDR3 covers 13 residues. The V end was cut by 2 bases, the J end by 5 bases, with 10 bases between. Germline V gene data show CDR1 as SGDLS and CDR2 as YYNGEE. The CDR3 spells CASSVAGDETQYF. CDR3 in DNA: TGTGCCAGCAGCGTTGCAGGGGATGAGACCCAGTACTTC.

The chain is built from TRBV13 and TRBJ2-5, with D uncertain. V lost 5 bases and J 9 bases, leaving 13 bases between the germline ends. This CDR3 is built from 12 residues. Germline V lookup: CDR1 PRHDT, CDR2 FYEKMQ (reference sequence). CDR3 bases: TGTGCCAGCAGCAGAGGTGGTTTGGCCCAGTACTTC. Translating it yields CASSRGGLAQYF.

Only one count was recorded for this clone. The rearrangement links TRBV4-1 to TRBJ2-5; 9 bases are shared with TRBD2. Trimming took 2 bases from V and 5 from J; bases not matched to a gene: 9. This CDR3 is built from 16 residues. The germline gives CDR1 MGHRA, CDR2 YSYEKL. The CDR3 region is CASSQIGTSGGETQYF. CDR3 nucleotide sequence: TGCGCCAGCAGCCAAATTGGGACGAGCGGGGGGGAGACCCAGTACTTC.

The gene calls are TRBV7-9 and TRBJ2-3; D possibly corresponds to TRBD2 (5 bases). Trimming removed 3 bases at V and 1 base at J, with 17 bases between. The CDR3 is made up of 17 amino acids. Per the germline V gene, CDR1 is SEHNR and CDR2 is FQNEAQ (reference sequence). The CDR3 loop is CASSFFGWTRGTDTQYF. The CDR3 bases are TGTGCCAGCAGCTTCTTCGGTTGGACGCGGGGCACAGATACGCAGTATTTT.

This chain joins TRBV6-1 and TRBJ1-2; D gene ambiguous. The CDR3 totals 13 residues. Trimming removed 10 bases at V and 6 bases at J, with 18 bases between. Germline loops: CDR1 MNHNS, CDR2 SASEGT. CDR3 DNA sequence: TGTGCCAAATTCGTGGAGGCCGGCAATGGCTACACCTTC. This gives the protein CAKFVEAGNGYTF.

The chain recombines TRBV29-1 with TRBJ2-1; 13 nucleotides match TRBD2. CDR1 SQVTM and CDR2 ANQGSEA come from the germline V gene. CDR3 size: 16 residues. V lost 1 base and J lost 1; bases outside the gene matches: 1. CDR3 amino acids: CSVEVLAGGSYNEQFF. The CDR3 DNA is TGCAGCGTTGAAGTACTAGCGGGAGGGTCCTACAATGAGCAGTTCTTC.

The rearrangement uses TRBV30 and TRBJ1-2; no firm D call. Germline values: CDR1 GTSNPN, CDR2 SVGIG (reference sequence). The CDR3 runs 13 residues. V gave up 1 base and J gave up 3 bases, with 9 bases separating them. The CDR3 protein is CAWSELADYGYTF. The DNA of the CDR3 is TGTGCCTGGAGTGAGTTAGCCGACTATGGCTACACCTTC.

The rearrangement joins TRBV7-6 to TRBJ2-7, with 10 bases fitting TRBD1. The CDR3 is 15 amino acids. Looked up from germline, CDR1 is SGHVS and CDR2 is FNYEAQ. Trimming took 4 bases from V and 2 from J; bases not matched to a gene: 5. CDR3 amino acids: CASSSPGQGTYEQYF. In nucleotides, the CDR3 is TGTGCCAGCAGCTCTCCGGGACAGGGGACCTACGAGCAGTACTTC.

This chain uses TRBV25-1 with TRBJ1-1; maybe TRBD1 (5 bases). The CDR3 runs 13 residues. Trimming removed 8 bases from V and 2 bases from J, with 12 bases in between. The V gene's germline CDR1 is MGHDK and CDR2 SYGVNS. The CDR3 region is CASAYGGNTEAFF. For the CDR3, the DNA is TGTGCCAGCGCGTACGGGGGAAACACTGAAGCTTTCTTT.

V gene TRBV27 combines with J gene TRBJ2-1, with TRBD1 matching 7 bases. Germline-derived CDR1 and CDR2 are MNHEY and SMNVEV (reference sequence). After removal of 6 bases from V and 5 bases from J, the junction contained 7 bases not matched to a gene. The CDR3 has 14 residues. The CDR3 DNA reads TGTGCCAGCAGACCCCGACAGGGAAACAATGAGCAGTTCTTC. Amino acid sequence: CASRPRQGNNEQFF.

This clone was seen a handful of times. This chain connects TRBV30 to TRBJ1-1, with D unresolved. The CDR3 contains 13 residues. Trimming removed 5 bases from V and 1 base from J, with 11 bases in between. In germline, CDR1 is GTSNPN, CDR2 SVGIG (reference sequence). Written as DNA, the CDR3 is TGTGCCTGGGGTATCGGCGGGAACACTGAAGCTTTCTTT. Translation gives CAWGIGGNTEAFF.

This chain connects TRBV13 to TRBJ1-5; 12 bases map to TRBD1. Trimming removed 4 bases from V and 6 bases from J; junction bases left unmatched: 7. CDR1 and CDR2 (germline): PRHDT, FYEKMQ (reference sequence). The CDR3 contains 16 residues. The CDR3 protein is CASSSRGQGAVQPQHF. DNA of the CDR3: TGTGCCAGCAGCTCACGGGGACAGGGGGCTGTTCAGCCCCAGCATTTT.

The chain links TRBV9 to TRBJ2-3; TRBD2 aligns across 8 bases. J gave up 3 bases and V 3 bases, and 6 bases lay outside the gene matches. Germline V gene lookup returns CDR1 SGDLS and CDR2 YYNGEE. The CDR3 is 15 amino acids. DNA of the CDR3: TGTGCCAGCAGCGCAGCGGGAGTTGGGACAGATACGCAGTATTTT. Residues: CASSAAGVGTDTQYF.

The V gene is TRBV19, the J gene TRBJ2-2; perhaps TRBD1 as D (5 bases). In germline, CDR1 is LNHDA, CDR2 SQIVND (reference sequence). Trimming left V 5 bases short and J 8 bases short, with 12 bases between. The CDR3 has 13 residues. The CDR3 here is CASSVHRLGELFF. CDR3 bases: TGTGCCAGTAGTGTACACAGGTTGGGGGAGCTGTTTTTT.

The J gene is TRBJ2-5, the V gene TRBV6-5; D may be TRBD2 (6 bases). V shed 2 bases and J shed 5 bases, with 6 bases lying between them. This CDR3 is built from 12 residues. CDR1 and CDR2 from the germline V gene are MNHEY and SVGAGI. In DNA, the CDR3 is TGTGCCAGCAGTTACGGGGGGGAGACCCAGTACTTC. Amino acids: CASSYGGETQYF.